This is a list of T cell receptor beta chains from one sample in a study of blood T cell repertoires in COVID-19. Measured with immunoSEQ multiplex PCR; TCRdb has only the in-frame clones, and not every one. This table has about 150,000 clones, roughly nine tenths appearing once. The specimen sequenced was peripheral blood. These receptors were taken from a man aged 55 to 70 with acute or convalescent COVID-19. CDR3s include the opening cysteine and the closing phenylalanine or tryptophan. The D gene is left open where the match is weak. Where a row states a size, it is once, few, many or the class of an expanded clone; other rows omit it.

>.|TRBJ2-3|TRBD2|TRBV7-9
TGTGCCAGCAGCGGGGGGACTAGCGGGCGTCAAGGCACAGATACGCAGTATTTT
CASSGGTSGRQGTDTQYF
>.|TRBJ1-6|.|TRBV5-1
TGCGCCAGCAGCTTGCAGGGAAGCAATTCACCCCTCCACTTT
CASSLQGSNSPLHF
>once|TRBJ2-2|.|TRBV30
TGTGCCTGGAGCAGGACTTCAGCGGGCACCGGGGAGCTGTTTTTT
CAWSRTSAGTGELFF
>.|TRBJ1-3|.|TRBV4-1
TGCGCCAGCAGCCTCGACGGGAGCTCTGGAAACACCATATATTTT
CASSLDGSSGNTIYF
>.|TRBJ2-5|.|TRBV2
TGTGCCAGCAGTGGGAGACAGGGGAGGGGGGAGACCCAGTACTTC
CASSGRQGRGETQYF
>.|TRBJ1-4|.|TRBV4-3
TGCGCCAGCAGCCAAGGCCGGAGAGATAATGAAAAACTGTTTTTT
CASSQGRRDNEKLFF
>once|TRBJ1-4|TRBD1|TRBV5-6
TGTGCCAGCAGCCGCCGGACAGGGGTACTGTTTTTT
CASSRRTGVLFF
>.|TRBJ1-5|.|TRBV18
TGTGCCAGCTCACCGGGGCAGGGAAGCCAGCCCCAGCATTTT
CASSPGQGSQPQHF
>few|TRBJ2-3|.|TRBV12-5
TGTGCTAGTGGTTTGGACAGGTCTACGCAGTATTTT
CASGLDRSTQYF
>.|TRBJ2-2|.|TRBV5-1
TGCGCCAGCAGCGGAACAGGGTCCGGGGAGCTGTTTTTT
CASSGTGSGELFF
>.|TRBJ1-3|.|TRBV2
TGTGCCAGCAGTGAACGGGGGTTGTCTGGAAACACCATATATTTT
CASSERGLSGNTIYF
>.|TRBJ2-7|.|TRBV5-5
TGTGCCAGCAGCTCGGGATACGAGCAGTACTTC
CASSSGYEQYF
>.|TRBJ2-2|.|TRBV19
TGTGCCAGTAGTCGACAAACCGGGGAGCTGTTTTTT
CASSRQTGELFF
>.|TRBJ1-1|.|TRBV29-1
TGCAGCGTCCAGGGAGGGGCCGAAGCTTTCTTT
CSVQGGAEAFF
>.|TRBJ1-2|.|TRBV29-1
TGCAGCGTTGTGACAGAATGGGAGGCCTATGGCTACACCTTC
CSVVTEWEAYGYTF
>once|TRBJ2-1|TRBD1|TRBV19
TGTGCCAGTAGTACGACAGGGGTCGGTGAGCAGTTCTTC
CASSTTGVGEQFF
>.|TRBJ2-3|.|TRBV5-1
TGCGCCAGCAGCCCGGGTGGTAGACCCAGCACAGATACGCAGTATTTT
CASSPGGRPSTDTQYF
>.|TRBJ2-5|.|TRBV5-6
TGTGCCAGCAGCTTGGCACGTGGGGCTGGCCCAGAGACCCAGTACTTC
CASSLARGAGPETQYF
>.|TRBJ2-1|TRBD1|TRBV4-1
TGCGCCAGCAGCCAAGATCATAGGGACAGCTACAATGAGCAGTTCTTC
CASSQDHRDSYNEQFF
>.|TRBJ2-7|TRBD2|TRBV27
TGTGCCAGCAGCCCGACTAGCGGGGTTAACTACGAGCAGTACTTC
CASSPTSGVNYEQYF
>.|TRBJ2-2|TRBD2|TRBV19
TGTGCCAGTAGTCGTCGGACTAGCGGGGACACCGGGGAGCTGTTTTTT
CASSRRTSGDTGELFF
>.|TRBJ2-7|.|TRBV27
TGTGCCAGCAGTGGACGACGGGATGGCGAGCAGTACTTC
CASSGRRDGEQYF
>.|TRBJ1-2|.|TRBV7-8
TGTGCCAGCAGCTTAGAACAGGGTTGGCTTATGAGCTACACCTTC
CASSLEQGWLMSYTF
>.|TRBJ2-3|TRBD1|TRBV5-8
TGTGCCAGCAGCATCGGACAGGGTGCAGATACGCAGTATTTT
CASSIGQGADTQYF
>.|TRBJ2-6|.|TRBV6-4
TGTGCCAGCAGTCCGGTATCAGGGGCCAACGTCCTGACTTTC
CASSPVSGANVLTF